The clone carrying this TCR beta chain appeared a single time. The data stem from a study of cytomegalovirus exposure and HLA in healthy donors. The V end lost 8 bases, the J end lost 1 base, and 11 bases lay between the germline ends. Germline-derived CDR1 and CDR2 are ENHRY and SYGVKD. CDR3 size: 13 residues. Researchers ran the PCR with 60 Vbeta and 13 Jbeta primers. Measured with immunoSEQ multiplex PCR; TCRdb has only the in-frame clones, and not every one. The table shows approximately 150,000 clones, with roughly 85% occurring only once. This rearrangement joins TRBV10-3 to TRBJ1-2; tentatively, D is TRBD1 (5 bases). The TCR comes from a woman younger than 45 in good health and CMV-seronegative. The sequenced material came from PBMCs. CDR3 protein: CAILGGDNYGYTF. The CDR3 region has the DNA TGTGCCATCCTGGGGGGGGATAACTATGGCTACACCTTC.